The 7 T cell receptor beta chains below all came from one sample that was sequenced in a study of cytomegalovirus exposure and HLA in healthy donors. The PCR ran on 60 Vbeta and 13 Jbeta primers. The method was immunoSEQ multiplex PCR; TCRdb's version includes in-frame clones alone and lacks a portion of them. The sample has about 140,000 clones. Input material: PBMCs. The receptor source for this set is a woman aged 18-29 years in good health and CMV-seronegative.

The chain uses TRBV10-3 and TRBJ2-2, with D possibly TRBD2 on 6 matching bases. The CDR3 contains 16 residues. Deletions cut 4 bases from V and 4 bases from J, with 16 bases between. Germline V CDR1 and CDR2: ENHRY, SYGVKD. The CDR3 bases are TGTGCCATCAGTGTAGCCCCTAGCGTGAGCACCGGGGAGCTGTTTTTT. Its translation: CAISVAPSVSTGELFF.

The chain has TRBV19 and TRBJ2-2, with 7 bases matching TRBD1. The CDR3 length is 16 residues. Germline trimming cut 4 bases from V and 2 bases from J; bases unmatched to any gene: 7. The germline V gene encodes CDR1 LNHDA and CDR2 SQIVND (reference sequence). For the CDR3, the DNA is TGTGCCAGTAGTAGGGACAGTGTCTTAAACACCGGGGAGCTGTTTTTT. The encoded protein is CASSRDSVLNTGELFF.

This chain connects TRBV5-8 to TRBJ1-1; 8 bases line up with TRBD1. Unmatched junction bases numbered 4, after V lost 5 bases and J lost 10 bases. This CDR3 has 11 amino acids. In germline, CDR1 is SGHTS, CDR2 YDEGEE. CDR3 sequence: CASRRTGLAFF. In DNA form, the CDR3 reads TGTGCCAGCAGAAGGACAGGGTTAGCTTTCTTT.

The rearrangement uses TRBV25-1 and TRBJ1-2; 9 bases match TRBD1. The CDR3 has 16 amino acids. Per germline, CDR1 MGHDK and CDR2 SYGVNS. Losses at the gene ends were 3 bases for V and 8 bases for J; bases not matched to a gene: 13. This chain's CDR3 is CASSDRTRTGVEGYTF. CDR3 in DNA: TGTGCCAGCAGTGACCGCACTCGGACAGGGGTAGAGGGCTACACCTTC.

The rearrangement links TRBV11-2 to TRBJ1-2; D is ambiguous. Germline V CDR1 and CDR2: SGHAT, FQNNGV. Trimming took off 1 base at V and 5 bases at J, with 11 bases between the two ends. CDR3 length: 14 residues. The CDR3 nucleotides are TGTGCCAGCAGCTTAGGCAGTTCGGAGTATGGCTACACCTTC. Amino acid sequence: CASSLGSSEYGYTF.

The V gene is TRBV11-2, the J gene TRBJ1-4; no definite D call. Trimming shortened V by 0 bases and J by 6 bases, and 14 bases separated the two germline ends. The germline CDR1 and CDR2 sequences are SGHAT and FQNNGV. The CDR3 has 16 amino acids. CDR3 in amino acids: CASSLDILERDEKLFF. CDR3 nucleotides: TGTGCCAGCAGCTTAGATATACTTGAGAGGGATGAAAAACTGTTTTTT.

The rearrangement uses TRBV7-8 and TRBJ2-1; the match to TRBD1 covers 7 bases. J lost 0 bases, V lost 1 base, and 6 bases had no gene match. CDR3 size: 17 residues. In germline, CDR1 is SGHVS, CDR2 FQNEAQ. CDR3 sequence: CASSLVQGTYSYNEQFF. The CDR3 region has the DNA TGTGCCAGCAGCTTAGTACAGGGGACCTACTCCTACAATGAGCAGTTCTTC.